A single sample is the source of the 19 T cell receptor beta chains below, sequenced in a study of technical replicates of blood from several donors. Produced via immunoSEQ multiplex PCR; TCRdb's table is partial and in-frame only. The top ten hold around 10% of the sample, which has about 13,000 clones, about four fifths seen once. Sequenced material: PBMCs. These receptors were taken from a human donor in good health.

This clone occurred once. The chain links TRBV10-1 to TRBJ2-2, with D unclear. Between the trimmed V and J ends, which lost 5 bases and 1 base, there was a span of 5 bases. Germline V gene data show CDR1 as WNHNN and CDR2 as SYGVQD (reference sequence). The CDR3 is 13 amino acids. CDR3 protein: CASSRLNTGELFF. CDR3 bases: TGCGCCAGCAGTAGACTGAACACCGGGGAGCTGTTTTTT.

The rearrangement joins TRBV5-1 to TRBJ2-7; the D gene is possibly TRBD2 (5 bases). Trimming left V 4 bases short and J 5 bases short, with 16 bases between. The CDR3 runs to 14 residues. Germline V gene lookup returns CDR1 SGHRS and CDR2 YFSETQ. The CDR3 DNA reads TGCGCCAGCAGCCTGGCACGGGCCGGGGACGAGCAGTACTTC. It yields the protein CASSLARAGDEQYF.

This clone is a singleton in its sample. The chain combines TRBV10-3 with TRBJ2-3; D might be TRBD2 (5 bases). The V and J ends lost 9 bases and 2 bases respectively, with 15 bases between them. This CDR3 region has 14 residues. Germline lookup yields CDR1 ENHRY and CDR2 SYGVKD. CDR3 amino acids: CAMWSGVFTDTQYF. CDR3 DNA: TGTGCCATGTGGTCCGGGGTGTTCACAGATACGCAGTATTTT.

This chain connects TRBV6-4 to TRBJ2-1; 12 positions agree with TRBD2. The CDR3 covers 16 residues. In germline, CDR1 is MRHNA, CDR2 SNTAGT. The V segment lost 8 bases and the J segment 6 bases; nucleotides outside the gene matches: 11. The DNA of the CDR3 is TGTGCCAGCCGAAGACTAGCGGGAGAGGGGGGCAATGAGCAGTTCTTC. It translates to CASRRLAGEGGNEQFF.

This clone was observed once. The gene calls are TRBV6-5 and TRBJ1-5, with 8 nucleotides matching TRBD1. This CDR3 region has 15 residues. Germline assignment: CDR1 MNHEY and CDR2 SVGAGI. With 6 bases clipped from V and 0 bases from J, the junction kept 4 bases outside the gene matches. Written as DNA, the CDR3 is TGTGCCAGCAGAGTAGACAGGGGTAGCAATCAGCCCCAGCATTTT. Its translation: CASRVDRGSNQPQHF.

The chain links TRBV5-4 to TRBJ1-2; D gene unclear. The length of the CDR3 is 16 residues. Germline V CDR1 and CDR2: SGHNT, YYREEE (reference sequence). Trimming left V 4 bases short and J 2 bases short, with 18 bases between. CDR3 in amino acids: CASSREALDANYGYTF. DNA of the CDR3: TGTGCCAGCAGCCGGGAGGCCTTGGACGCAAACTATGGCTACACCTTC.

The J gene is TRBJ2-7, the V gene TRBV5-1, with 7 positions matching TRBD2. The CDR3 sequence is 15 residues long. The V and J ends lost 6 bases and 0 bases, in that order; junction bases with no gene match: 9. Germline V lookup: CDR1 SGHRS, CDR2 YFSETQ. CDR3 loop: CASTRGSDSSYEQYF. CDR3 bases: TGCGCCAGCACCCGCGGGAGCGACAGCTCCTACGAGCAGTACTTC.

The CDR3 loop is CASSISGRDTNEQFF. DNA for the CDR3: TGTGCCAGCAGCATTAGCGGGAGGGACACCAATGAGCAGTTCTTC. The chain recombines TRBV7-6 with TRBJ2-1, with TRBD2 identical over 11 bases. CDR3 length: 15 amino acids. Germline V lookup: CDR1 SGHVS, CDR2 FNYEAQ. With V trimmed by 5 bases and J by 6 bases, 6 bases remained unmatched.

For the CDR3, the DNA is TGTGCCAGCAGTTTATATATCGGGGAAGGGACTGAAGCTTTCTTT. This translates into CASSLYIGEGTEAFF. This chain uses TRBV28 with TRBJ1-1; D not certain. The CDR3 has 15 residues. Germline V gives CDR1 MDHEN, CDR2 SYDVKM. Trimming shortened V by 1 base and J by 5 bases, and 14 bases separated the two germline ends.

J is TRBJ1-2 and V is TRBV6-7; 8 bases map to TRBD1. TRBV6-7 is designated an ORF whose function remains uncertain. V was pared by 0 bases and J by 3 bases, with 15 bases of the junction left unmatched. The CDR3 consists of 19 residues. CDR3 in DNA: TGTGCCAGCAGTTACTCAACAAACCTCGGACAGGGTCCTGACTATGGCTACACCTTC. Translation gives CASSYSTNLGQGPDYGYTF.

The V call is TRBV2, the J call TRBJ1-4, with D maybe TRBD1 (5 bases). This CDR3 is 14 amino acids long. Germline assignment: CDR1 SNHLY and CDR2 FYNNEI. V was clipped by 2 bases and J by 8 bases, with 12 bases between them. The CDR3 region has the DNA TGTGCCAGCAGTGAACAGGGATCTGAGGAAAAACTGTTTTTT. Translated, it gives CASSEQGSEEKLFF. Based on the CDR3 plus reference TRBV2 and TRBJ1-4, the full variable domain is EPEVTQTPSHQVTQMGQEVILRCVPISNHLYFYWYRQILGQKVEFLVSFYNNEISEKSEIFDDQFSVERPDGSNFTLKIRSTKLEDSAMYFCASSEQGSEEKLFFGSGTQLSVL.

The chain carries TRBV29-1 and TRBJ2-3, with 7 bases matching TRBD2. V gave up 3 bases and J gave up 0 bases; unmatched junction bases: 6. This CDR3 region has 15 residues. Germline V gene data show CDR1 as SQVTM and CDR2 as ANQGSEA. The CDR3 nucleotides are TGCAGCGTTGAGACACTAGCGAGTAGCACAGATACGCAGTATTTT. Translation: CSVETLASSTDTQYF.

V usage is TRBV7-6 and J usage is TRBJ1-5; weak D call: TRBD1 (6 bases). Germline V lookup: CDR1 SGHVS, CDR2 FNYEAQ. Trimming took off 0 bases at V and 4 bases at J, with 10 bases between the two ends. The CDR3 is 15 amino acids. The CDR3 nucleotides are TGTGCCAGCAGCTTAGCCCCAGGGGAGAATCAGCCCCAGCATTTT. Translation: CASSLAPGENQPQHF.

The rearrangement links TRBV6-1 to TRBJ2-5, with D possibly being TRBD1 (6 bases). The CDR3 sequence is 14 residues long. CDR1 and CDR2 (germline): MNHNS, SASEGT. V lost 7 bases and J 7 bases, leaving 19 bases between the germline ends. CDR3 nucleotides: TGTGCCAGCAATAGGGACAAAATGTCAGGGACCCAGTACTTC. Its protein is CASNRDKMSGTQYF.

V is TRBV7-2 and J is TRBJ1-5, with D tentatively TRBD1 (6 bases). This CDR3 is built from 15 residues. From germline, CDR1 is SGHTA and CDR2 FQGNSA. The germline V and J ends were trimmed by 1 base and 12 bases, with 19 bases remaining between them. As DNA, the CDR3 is TGTGCCAGCAGCTTAGAGGGGGTCGAAACACAAAACCAGCATTTT. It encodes CASSLEGVETQNQHF.

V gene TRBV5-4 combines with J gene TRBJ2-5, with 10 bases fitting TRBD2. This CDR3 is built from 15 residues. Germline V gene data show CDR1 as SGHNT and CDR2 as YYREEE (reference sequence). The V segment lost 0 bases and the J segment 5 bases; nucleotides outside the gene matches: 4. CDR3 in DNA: TGTGCCAGCAGCTTGGCCGGAGCGGGAGGGGAGACCCAGTACTTC. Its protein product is CASSLAGAGGETQYF.

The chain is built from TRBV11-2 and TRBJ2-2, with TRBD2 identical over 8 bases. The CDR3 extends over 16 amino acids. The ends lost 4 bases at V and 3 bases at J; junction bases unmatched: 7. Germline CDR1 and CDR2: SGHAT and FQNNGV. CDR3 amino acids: CASSYGLAGYTGELFF. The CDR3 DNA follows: TGTGCCAGCAGCTACGGTCTAGCGGGCTACACCGGGGAGCTGTTTTTT.

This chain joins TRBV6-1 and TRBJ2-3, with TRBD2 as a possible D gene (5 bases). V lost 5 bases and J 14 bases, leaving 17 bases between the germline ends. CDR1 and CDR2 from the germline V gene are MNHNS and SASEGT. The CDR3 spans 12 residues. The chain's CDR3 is CASSRLGPGGYF. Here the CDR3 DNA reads TGTGCCAGCAGTAGGCTTGGGCCTGGAGGGTATTTT.

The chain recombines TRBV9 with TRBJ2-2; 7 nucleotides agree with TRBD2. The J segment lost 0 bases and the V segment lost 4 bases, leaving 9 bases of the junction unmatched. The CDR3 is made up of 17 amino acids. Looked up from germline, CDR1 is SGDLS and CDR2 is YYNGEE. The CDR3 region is CASSPRQTSANTGELFF. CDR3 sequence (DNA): TGTGCCAGCAGCCCAAGACAAACTAGCGCGAACACCGGGGAGCTGTTTTTT. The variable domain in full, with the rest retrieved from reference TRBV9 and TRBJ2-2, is DSGVTQTPKHLITATGQRVTLRCSPRSGDLSVYWYQQSLDQGLQFLIQYYNGEERAKGNILERFSAQQFPDLHSELNLSSLELGDSALYFCASSPRQTSANTGELFFGEGSRLTVL.